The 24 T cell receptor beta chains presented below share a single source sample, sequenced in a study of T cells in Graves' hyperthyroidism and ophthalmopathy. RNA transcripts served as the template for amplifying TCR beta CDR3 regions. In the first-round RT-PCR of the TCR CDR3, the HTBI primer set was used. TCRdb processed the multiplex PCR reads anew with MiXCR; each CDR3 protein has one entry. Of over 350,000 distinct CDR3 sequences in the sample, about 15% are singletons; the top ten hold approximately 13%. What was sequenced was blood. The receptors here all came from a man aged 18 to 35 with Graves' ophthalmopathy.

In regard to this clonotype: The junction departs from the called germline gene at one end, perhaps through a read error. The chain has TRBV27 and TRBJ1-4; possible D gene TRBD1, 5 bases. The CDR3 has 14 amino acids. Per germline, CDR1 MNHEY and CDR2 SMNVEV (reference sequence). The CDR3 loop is CANSLYSWGGKLFF. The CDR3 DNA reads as TGTGCCAACAGTTTATACAGCTGGGGGGGAAAACTGTTTTTT.

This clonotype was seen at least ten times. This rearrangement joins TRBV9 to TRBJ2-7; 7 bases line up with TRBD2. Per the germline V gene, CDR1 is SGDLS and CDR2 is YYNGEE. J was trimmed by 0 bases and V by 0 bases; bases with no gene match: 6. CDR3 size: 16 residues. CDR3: CASSVEASGYSYEQYF. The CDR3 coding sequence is TGTGCCAGCAGCGTAGAGGCTAGCGGCTACTCCTACGAGCAGTACTTC.

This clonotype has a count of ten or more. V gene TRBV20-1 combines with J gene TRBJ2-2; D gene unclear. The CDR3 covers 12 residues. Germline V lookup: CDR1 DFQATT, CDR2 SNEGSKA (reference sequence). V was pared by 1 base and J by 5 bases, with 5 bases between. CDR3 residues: CSARVGTGELFF. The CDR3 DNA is TGCAGTGCTAGAGTAGGGACCGGGGAGCTGTTTTTT.

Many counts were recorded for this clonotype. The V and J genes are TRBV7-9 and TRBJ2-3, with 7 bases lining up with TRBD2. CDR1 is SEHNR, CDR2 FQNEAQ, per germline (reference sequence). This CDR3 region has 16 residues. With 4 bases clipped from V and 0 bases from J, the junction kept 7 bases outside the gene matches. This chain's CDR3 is CASSSVLRESTDTQYF. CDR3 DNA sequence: TGTGCCAGCAGCTCCGTATTGCGGGAGAGCACAGATACGCAGTATTTT.

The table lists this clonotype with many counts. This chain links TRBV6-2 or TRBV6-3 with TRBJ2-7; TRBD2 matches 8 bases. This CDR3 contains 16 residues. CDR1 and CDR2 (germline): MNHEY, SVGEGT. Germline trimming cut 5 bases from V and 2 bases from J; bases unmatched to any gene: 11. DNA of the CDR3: TGTGCCAGCAGTCCTGACTTTAGCGGGGCCGCCTACGAGCAGTACTTC. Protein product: CASSPDFSGAAYEQYF.

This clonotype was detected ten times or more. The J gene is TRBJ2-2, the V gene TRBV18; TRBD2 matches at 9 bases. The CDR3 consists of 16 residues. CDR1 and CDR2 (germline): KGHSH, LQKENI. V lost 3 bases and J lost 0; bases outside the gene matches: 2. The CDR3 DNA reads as TGTGCCAGCTCACCGGGACTAGCTGCGAACACCGGGGAGCTGTTTTTT. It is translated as CASSPGLAANTGELFF.

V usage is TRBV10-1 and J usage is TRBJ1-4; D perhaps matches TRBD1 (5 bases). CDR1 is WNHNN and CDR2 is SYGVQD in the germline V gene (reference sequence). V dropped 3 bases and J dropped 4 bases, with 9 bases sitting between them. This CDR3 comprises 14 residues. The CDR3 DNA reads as TGCGCCAGCAGTGATCAGGGTCTTAATGAAAAACTGTTTTTT. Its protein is CASSDQGLNEKLFF.

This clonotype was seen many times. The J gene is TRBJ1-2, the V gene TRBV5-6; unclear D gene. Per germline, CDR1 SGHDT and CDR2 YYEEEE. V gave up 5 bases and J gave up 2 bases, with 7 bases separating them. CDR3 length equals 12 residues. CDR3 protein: CASSLSNYGYTF. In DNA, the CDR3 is TGTGCCAGCAGTTTATCGAACTATGGCTACACCTTC.

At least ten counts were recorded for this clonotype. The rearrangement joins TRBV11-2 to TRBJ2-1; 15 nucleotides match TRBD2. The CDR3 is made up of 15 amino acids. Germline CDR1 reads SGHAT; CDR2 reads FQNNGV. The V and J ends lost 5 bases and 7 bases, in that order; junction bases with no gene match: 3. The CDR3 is CASSRGLAGGNEQFF. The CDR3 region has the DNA TGTGCCAGCAGCCGGGGACTAGCGGGAGGTAATGAGCAGTTCTTC.

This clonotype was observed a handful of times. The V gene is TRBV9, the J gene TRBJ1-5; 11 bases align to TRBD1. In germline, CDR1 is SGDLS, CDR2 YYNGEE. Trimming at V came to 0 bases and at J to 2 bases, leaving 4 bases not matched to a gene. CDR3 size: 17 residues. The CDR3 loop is CASSVGPGQGGNQPQHF. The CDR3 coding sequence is TGTGCCAGCAGCGTAGGTCCGGGACAGGGGGGCAATCAGCCCCAGCATTTT.

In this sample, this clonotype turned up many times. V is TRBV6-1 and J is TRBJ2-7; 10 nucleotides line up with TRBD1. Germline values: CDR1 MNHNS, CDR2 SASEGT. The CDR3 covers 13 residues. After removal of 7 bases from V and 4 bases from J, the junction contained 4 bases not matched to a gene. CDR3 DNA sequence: TGTGCCAGCACGGGGGACAGGGGATACGAGCAGTACTTC. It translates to CASTGDRGYEQYF.

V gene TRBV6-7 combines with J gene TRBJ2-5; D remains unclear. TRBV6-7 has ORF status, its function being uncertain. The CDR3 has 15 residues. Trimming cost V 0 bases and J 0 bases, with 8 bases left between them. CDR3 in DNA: TGTGCCAGCAGTTACTCTTGGACGGACCAAGAGACCCAGTACTTC. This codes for CASSYSWTDQETQYF.

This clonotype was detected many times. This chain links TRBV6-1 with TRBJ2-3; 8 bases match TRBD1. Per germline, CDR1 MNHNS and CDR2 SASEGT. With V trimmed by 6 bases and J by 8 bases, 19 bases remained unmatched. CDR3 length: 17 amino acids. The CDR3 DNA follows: TGTGCCAGCAGGGACAGGGTAATAGCAACCCGCGCACCTACGCAGTATTTT. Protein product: CASRDRVIATRAPTQYF.

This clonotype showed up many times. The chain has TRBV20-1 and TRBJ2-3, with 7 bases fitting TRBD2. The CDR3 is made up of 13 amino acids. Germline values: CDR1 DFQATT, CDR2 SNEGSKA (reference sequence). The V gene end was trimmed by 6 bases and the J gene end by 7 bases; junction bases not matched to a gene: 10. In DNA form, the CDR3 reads TGCAGTGCATCTCTCACGGGGGGATATACGCAGTATTTT. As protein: CSASLTGGYTQYF.

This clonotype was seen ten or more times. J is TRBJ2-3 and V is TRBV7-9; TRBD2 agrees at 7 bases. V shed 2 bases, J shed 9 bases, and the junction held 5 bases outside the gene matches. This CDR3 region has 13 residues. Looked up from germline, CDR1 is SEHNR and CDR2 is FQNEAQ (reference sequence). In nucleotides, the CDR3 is TGTGCCAGCAGCTTATGGGAGGGTGTCACGCAGTATTTT. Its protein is CASSLWEGVTQYF.

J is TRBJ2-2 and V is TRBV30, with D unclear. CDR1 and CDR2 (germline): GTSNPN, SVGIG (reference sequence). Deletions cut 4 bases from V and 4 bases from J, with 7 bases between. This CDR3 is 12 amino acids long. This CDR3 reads CAWTLLTGELFF. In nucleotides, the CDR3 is TGTGCCTGGACACTGCTCACCGGGGAGCTGTTTTTT. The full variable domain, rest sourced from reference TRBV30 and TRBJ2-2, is SQTIHQWPATLVQPVGSPLSLECTVEGTSNPNLYWYRQAAGRGLQLLFYSVGIGQISSEVPQNLSASRPQDRQFILSSKKLLLSDSGFYLCAWTLLTGELFFGEGSRLTVL.

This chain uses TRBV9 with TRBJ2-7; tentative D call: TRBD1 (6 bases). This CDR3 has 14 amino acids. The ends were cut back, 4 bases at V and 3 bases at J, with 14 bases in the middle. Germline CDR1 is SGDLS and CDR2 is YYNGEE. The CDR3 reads CASSPRTENYEQYF. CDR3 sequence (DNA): TGTGCCAGCAGCCCTCGGACAGAGAACTACGAGCAGTACTTC. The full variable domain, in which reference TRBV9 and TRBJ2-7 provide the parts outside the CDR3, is DSGVTQTPKHLITATGQRVTLRCSPRSGDLSVYWYQQSLDQGLQFLIQYYNGEERAKGNILERFSAQQFPDLHSELNLSSLELGDSALYFCASSPRTENYEQYFGPGTRLTVT.

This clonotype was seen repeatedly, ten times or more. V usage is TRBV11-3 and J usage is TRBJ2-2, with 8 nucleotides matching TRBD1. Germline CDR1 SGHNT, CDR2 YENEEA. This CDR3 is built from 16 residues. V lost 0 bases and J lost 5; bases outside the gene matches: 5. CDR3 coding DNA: TGTGCCAGCAGCTTAGAGGCAGGGGGCCCAACCGGGGAGCTGTTTTTT. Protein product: CASSLEAGGPTGELFF.

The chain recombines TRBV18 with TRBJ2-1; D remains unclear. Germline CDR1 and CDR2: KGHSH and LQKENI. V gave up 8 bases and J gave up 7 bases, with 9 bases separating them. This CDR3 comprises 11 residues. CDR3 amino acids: CASMSENEQFF. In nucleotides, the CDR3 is TGTGCCAGCATGTCCGAAAATGAGCAGTTCTTC.

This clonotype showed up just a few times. CDR3 bases: TGTGCCAGCAGTTACTCGTTGAACACTGAAGCTTTCTTT. Its translation: CASSYSLNTEAFF. The chain links TRBV6-6 to TRBJ1-1; D ambiguous. Trimming cost V 0 bases and J 0 bases, with 2 bases left between them. Germline V CDR1 and CDR2: MNHNY, SVGAGI (reference sequence). The CDR3 is 13 residues long.

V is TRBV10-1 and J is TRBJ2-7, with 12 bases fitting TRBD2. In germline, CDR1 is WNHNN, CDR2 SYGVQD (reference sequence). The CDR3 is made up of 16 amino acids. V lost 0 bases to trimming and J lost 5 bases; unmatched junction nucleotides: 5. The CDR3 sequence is CASSESTRTSGNEQYF. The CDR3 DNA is TGCGCCAGCAGTGAGTCCACAAGGACTAGCGGGAACGAGCAGTACTTC.

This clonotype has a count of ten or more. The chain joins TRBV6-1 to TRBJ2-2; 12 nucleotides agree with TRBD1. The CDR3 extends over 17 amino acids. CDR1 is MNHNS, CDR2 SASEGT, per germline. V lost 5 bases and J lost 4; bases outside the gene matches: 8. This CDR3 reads CASSSGTGGAGTGELFF. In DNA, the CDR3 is TGTGCCAGCAGTTCCGGGACAGGGGGCGCGGGCACCGGGGAGCTGTTTTTT.

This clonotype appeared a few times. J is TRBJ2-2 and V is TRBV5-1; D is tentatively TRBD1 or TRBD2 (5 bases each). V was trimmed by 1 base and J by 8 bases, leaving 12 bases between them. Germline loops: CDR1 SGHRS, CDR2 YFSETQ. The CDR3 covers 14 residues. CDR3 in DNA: TGCGCCAGCAGCTTGAGACCGGGGCGGGGGGAGCTGTTTTTT. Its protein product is CASSLRPGRGELFF. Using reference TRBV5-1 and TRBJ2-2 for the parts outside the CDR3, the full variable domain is KAGVTQTPRYLIKTRGQQVTLSCSPISGHRSVSWYQQTPGQGLQFLFEYFSETQRNKGNFPGRFSGRQFSNSRSEMNVSTLELGDSALYLCASSLRPGRGELFFGEGSRLTVL.

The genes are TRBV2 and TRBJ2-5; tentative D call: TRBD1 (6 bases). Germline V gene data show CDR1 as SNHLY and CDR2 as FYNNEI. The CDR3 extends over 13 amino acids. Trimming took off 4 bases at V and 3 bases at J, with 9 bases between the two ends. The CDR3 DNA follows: TGTGCCAGCAGTGTGGACAGTAAAGAGACCCAGTACTTC. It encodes CASSVDSKETQYF.